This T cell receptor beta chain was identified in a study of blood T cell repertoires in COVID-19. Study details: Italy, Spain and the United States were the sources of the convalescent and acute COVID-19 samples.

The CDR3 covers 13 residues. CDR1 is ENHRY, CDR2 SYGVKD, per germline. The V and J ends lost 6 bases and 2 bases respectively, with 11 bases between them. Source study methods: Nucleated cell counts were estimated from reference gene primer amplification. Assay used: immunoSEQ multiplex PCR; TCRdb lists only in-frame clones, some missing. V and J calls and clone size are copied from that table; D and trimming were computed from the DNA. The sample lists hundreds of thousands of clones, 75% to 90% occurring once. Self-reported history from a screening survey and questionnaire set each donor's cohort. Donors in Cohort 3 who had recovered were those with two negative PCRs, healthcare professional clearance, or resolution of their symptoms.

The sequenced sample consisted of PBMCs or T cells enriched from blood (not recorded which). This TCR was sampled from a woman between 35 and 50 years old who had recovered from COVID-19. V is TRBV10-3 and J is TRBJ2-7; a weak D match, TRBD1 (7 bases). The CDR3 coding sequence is TGTGCCATCAGCCCAGGGGGGACCTACGAGCAGTACTTC. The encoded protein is CAISPGGTYEQYF.